Reported below is one T cell receptor (beta chain). Antigen unknown. These data belong to a study of cytomegalovirus exposure and HLA in healthy donors. Whole-study findings and limits: The study designated fewer than 200 TCR beta chains cytomegalovirus-associated.

PCR primers comprised 60 Vbeta and 13 Jbeta primers. Assay: immunoSEQ multiplex PCR; the TCRdb copy retains only in-frame clones and omits some. Here the sample spans about 130,000 clones, about four fifths being singletons. Germline V gene lookup returns CDR1 MNHEY and CDR2 SVGAGI. The V segment lost 8 bases and the J segment 2 bases; nucleotides outside the gene matches: 2. This CDR3 comprises 13 residues. The receptor was derived from a woman aged 40 to 49 in good health and CMV-seronegative. Sequencing was carried out using PBMCs. This chain uses TRBV6-5 with TRBJ2-3; 9 bases line up with TRBD2. This CDR3 reads CASAGLATDTQYF. The CDR3, as DNA: TGTGCCAGCGCGGGACTAGCCACAGATACGCAGTATTTT.